Detailed here is one TCR beta chain. Its matching antigen is unknown. V was trimmed by 3 bases and J by 4 bases, leaving 3 bases between them. This CDR3 has 11 residues. Germline V lookup: CDR1 SQVTM, CDR2 ANQGSEA. This sample was included in a study of CD8+ T cells in alopecia areata. Whole-study findings and limits: In scalp samples, resident alphabeta T cells of normal skin are also sequenced.

RNA extraction was followed by reverse transcription into cDNA, which acted as the sequencing template. Sequencing used immunoSEQ multiplex PCR; TCRdb keeps in-frame clones, though not all of them. The table records 65,000 to 95,000 clones, roughly half of them present only once. This TCR was recovered from a human donor with alopecia areata. Sequencing was carried out using NKG2D-high CD8+ T cells sorted from blood. The rearrangement links TRBV29-1 to TRBJ2-2; no reliable D call. CDR3 region: CSVDVTGELFF. CDR3 bases: TGCAGCGTTGACGTCACCGGGGAGCTGTTTTTT.